This T cell receptor beta chain was sequenced for a study of blood T cell repertoires in COVID-19. Whole-study context: The United States, Italy and Spain supplied acute and convalescent COVID-19 samples. PBMCs, B-cell-depleted T cells, or T cells were the source of the cDNA or gDNA that made up the material.

This CDR3 comprises 14 residues. In germline, CDR1 is SNHLY, CDR2 FYNNEI. The junction had 5 bases not matched to a gene; V was cut back by 5 bases and J by 10 bases. Per the original methods: Amplified reference gene primers provided the basis for estimating nucleated cell counts. Data came from immunoSEQ multiplex PCR; TCRdb stores just in-frame clones and leaves some out. V and J calls plus clone size are reproduced from that table; the DNA served to infer D and trimming. Of about 120,000 clones listed, 82% were seen once; the top ten hold more than 4.5%. The sequence came from a woman in her 70s with acute or convalescent COVID-19. This chain connects TRBV2 to TRBJ1-6; 10 nucleotides line up with TRBD1. The sequenced sample consisted of peripheral blood. The CDR3, as DNA: TGTGCCAGCAGTCAGGACAGGGGGGAGTCACCCCTCCACTTT. As protein: CASSQDRGESPLHF. Variable domain in full (rest from reference TRBV2 and TRBJ1-6): EPEVTQTPSHQVTQMGQEVILRCVPISNHLYFYWYRQILGQKVEFLVSFYNNEISEKSEIFDDQFSVERPDGSNFTLKIRSTKLEDSAMYFCASSQDRGESPLHFGNGTRLTVT.